This T cell receptor (beta chain) comes out of a study of cytomegalovirus exposure and HLA in healthy donors. Findings and caveats of the study: The study designated around 150 TCR beta chains cytomegalovirus-associated.

A multiplex PCR was run with 60 Vbeta primers and 13 Jbeta primers. Using immunoSEQ multiplex PCR, the repertoire was profiled, and TCRdb retains in-frame clones only, with some absent. The table records 170,000 or so clones, approximately 86% of them present only once. Between the trimmed V and J ends, which lost 0 bases and 1 base, there was a span of 9 bases. Germline loops: CDR1 SEHNR, CDR2 FQNEAQ (reference sequence). This CDR3 is 15 amino acids long. A remark on this clone: Its specificity is unknown.

This chain connects TRBV7-9 to TRBJ1-1; perhaps TRBD1 as D (5 bases). The source is a young woman in good health and CMV-seronegative. Sequences were obtained from PBMCs. The CDR3 sequence: CASSLALGGNTEAFF. CDR3 nucleotide sequence: TGTGCCAGCAGCTTAGCGTTGGGGGGGAACACTGAAGCTTTCTTT. The whole variable domain, filled in from reference TRBV7-9 and TRBJ1-1, reads DTGVSQNPRHKITKRGQNVTFRCDPISEHNRLYWYRQTLGQGPEFLTYFQNEAQLEKSRLLSDRFSAERPKGSFSTLEIQRTEQGDSAMYLCASSLALGGNTEAFFGQGTRLTVV.